The rows below give T cell receptor beta chains drawn from one sample of a study of T cells in Graves' hyperthyroidism and ophthalmopathy. TCRdb passed the multiplex PCR reads through MiXCR, listing each CDR3 protein once. The data show 500,000 to 650,000 distinct CDR3 sequences, 15% to 20% seen once. Material for sequencing was blood. These receptors all come from a middle-aged man with Graves' ophthalmopathy. Both conserved end residues are part of each CDR3. Each record gives: D gene, V gene, clone size, J gene, CDR3 DNA, CDR3 protein. D genes are given only for firm matches. The size field is filled for only some rows; it gives once, few, many or a size class.

>TRBD2|TRBV15|few|TRBJ2-5
TGTGCCACCAGCCCGACGACTAGCGGGGGCCCGTACCAAGAGACCCAGTACTTC
CATSPTTSGGPYQETQYF
>.|TRBV30|.|TRBJ2-2
TGTGCCTGGAGTGGGGGAGGCTACACCGGGGAGCTGTTTTTT
CAWSGGGYTGELFF
>.|TRBV30|few|TRBJ1-3
TGTGCCTGGAGTACAGGAGGCCCGGGGCTGAGGACCGGAAACACCATATATTTT
CAWSTGGPGLRTGNTIYF
>.|TRBV6-1|few|TRBJ2-2
TGTGCCAGCAGCCCTGGTGTCTTGAACACCGGGGAGCTGTTTTTT
CASSPGVLNTGELFF
>.|TRBV7-9|many|TRBJ2-2
TGTGCCAGCAGCTTTGAGAGCGGGGAGCTGTTTTTT
CASSFESGELFF
>.|TRBV7-8|few|TRBJ2-7
TGTGCCAGCAGCTTAGCGAGGACTCCCTACGAGCAGTACTTC
CASSLARTPYEQYF
>.|TRBV2|many|TRBJ1-3
TGTGCCAGCAGTGTCTCTAAGACAGAGGTCTTATACACCATATATTTT
CASSVSKTEVLYTIYF
>.|TRBV14|.|TRBJ1-2
TGTGCCAGCAGGTACAGAGGACATCGGGGCTACACCTTC
CASRYRGHRGYTF
>.|TRBV20-1|few|TRBJ1-1
TGCAGTGCTAGAGATGGTGCGAACACTGAAGCTTTCTTT
CSARDGANTEAFF
>.|TRBV25-1|few|TRBJ2-2
TGTGCCAGCAGTGAAGTTCTGGGATCTAAAACCGGGGAGCTGTTTTTT
CASSEVLGSKTGELFF
>.|TRBV29-1|.|TRBJ1-2
TGCAGCGTTGTAAAGGGGTTTCTCGACTACACCTTC
CSVVKGFLDYTF
>TRBD1|TRBV9|.|TRBJ2-1
TGTGCCAGCAGCTCCGGGACAGGGCTTACAGATGAGCAGTTCTTC
CASSSGTGLTDEQFF
>TRBD2|TRBV7-2|few|TRBJ2-7
TGTGCCAGCAGCTTATCCGAGCGGGGTGGGTACTACGAGCAGTACTTC
CASSLSERGGYYEQYF
>TRBD2|TRBV20-1|many|TRBJ2-1
TGCAGTGCCCGTACTAGCGGGTCCTACAATGAGCAGTTCTTC
CSARTSGSYNEQFF
>TRBD1|TRBV27|.|TRBJ1-1
TGTGCCAGCAGCAGGGGGGACATGTCCATGAACACTGAAGCTTTCTTT
CASSRGDMSMNTEAFF
>TRBD1|TRBV27|.|TRBJ2-7
TGTGCCAGCACCGAACGGTGGGGACAGGGACCCTACGAGCAGTACTTC
CASTERWGQGPYEQYF
>TRBD2|TRBV29-1|.|TRBJ2-5
TGCAGCGTTGGCCTTAGCGGGGGGGTCGAGACCCAGTACTTC
CSVGLSGGVETQYF
>.|TRBV2|many|TRBJ1-2
TGTGCCAGCAGTGAATTCCCTGCCGGGTATGGCTACACCTTC
CASSEFPAGYGYTF